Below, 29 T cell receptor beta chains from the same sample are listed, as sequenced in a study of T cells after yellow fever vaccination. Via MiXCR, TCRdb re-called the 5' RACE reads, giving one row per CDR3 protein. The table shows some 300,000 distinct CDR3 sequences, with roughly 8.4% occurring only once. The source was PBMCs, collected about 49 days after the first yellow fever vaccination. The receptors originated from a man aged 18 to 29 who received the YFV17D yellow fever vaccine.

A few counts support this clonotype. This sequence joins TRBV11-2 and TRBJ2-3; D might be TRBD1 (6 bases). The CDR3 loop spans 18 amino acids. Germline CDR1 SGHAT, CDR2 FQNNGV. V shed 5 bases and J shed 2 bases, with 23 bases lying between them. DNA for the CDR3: TGTGCCAGCAGCCCCCGACAGGTTTTGGGATGGCACACAGATACGCAGTATTTT. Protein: CASSPRQVLGWHTDTQYF.

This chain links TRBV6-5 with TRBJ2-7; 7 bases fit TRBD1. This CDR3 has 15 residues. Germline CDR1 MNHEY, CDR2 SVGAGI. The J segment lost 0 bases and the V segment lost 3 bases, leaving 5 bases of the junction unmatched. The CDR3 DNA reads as TGTGCCAGCAGTTATACAGGGGCGGCCTCCTACGAGCAGTACTTC. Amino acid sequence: CASSYTGAASYEQYF.

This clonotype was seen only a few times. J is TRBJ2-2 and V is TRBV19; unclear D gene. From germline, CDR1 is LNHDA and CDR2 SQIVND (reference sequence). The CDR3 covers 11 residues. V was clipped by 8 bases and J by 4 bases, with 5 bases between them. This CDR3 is CASLSTGELFF. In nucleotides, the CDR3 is TGTGCCAGTCTAAGCACCGGGGAGCTGTTTTTT.

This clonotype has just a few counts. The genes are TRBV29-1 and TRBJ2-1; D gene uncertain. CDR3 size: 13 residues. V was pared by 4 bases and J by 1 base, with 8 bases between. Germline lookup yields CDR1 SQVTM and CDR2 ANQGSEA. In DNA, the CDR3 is TGCAGCGTTGCCGGTCGTTCCTACAATGAGCAGTTCTTC. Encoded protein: CSVAGRSYNEQFF.

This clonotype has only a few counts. The CDR3 region has the DNA TGCAGCGTCCCCTTACGCGGGGGGGCATTTAATGAGCAGTTCTTC. Translation gives CSVPLRGGAFNEQFF. The rearrangement uses TRBV29-1 and TRBJ2-1; 9 nucleotides match TRBD2. The CDR3 consists of 15 residues. V lost 6 bases to trimming and J lost 7 bases; unmatched junction nucleotides: 13. The germline V gene encodes CDR1 SQVTM and CDR2 ANQGSEA.

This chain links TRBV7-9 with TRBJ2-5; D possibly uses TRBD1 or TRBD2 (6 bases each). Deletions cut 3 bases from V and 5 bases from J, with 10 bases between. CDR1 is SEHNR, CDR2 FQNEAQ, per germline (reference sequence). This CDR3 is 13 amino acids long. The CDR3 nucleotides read TGTGCCAGCAGCTTCGGGGGCGCGGAGACCCAGTACTTC. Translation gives CASSFGGAETQYF.

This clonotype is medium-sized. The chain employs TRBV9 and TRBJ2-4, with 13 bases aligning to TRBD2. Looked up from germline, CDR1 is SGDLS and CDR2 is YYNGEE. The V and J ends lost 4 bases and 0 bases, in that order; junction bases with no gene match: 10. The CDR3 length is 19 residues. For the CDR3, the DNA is TGTGCCAGCAGCCCGACTAGCGGGGGGTCCCTCGTAGCCAAAAACATTCAGTACTTC. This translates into CASSPTSGGSLVAKNIQYF.

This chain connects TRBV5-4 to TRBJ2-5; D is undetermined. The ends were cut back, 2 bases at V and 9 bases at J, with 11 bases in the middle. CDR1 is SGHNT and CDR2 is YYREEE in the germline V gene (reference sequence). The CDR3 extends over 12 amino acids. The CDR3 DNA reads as TGTGCCAGCAGCTTAGTCGGTGGAGCCCAGTACTTC. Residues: CASSLVGGAQYF. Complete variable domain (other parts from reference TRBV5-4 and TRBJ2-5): ETGVTQSPTHLIKTRGQQVTLRCSSQSGHNTVSWYQQALGQGPQFIFQYYREEENGRGNFPPRFSGLQFPNYSSELNVNALELDDSALYLCASSLVGGAQYFGPGTRLLVL.

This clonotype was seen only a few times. CDR3 sequence: CASSENRVNTIYF. In DNA, the CDR3 is TGTGCCAGCAGCGAAAACAGGGTGAACACCATATATTTT. The chain carries TRBV12-3 or TRBV12-4 and TRBJ1-3; TRBD1 might be the D (6 bases). V lost 6 bases, J lost 7 bases, and 13 bases lay in between. The CDR3 sequence is 13 residues long.

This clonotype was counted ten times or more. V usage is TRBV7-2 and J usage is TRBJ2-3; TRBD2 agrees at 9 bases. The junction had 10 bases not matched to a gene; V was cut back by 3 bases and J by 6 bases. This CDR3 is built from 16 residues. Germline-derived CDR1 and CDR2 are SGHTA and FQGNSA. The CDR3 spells CASSFVPLAGRDTQYF. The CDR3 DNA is TGTGCCAGCAGCTTTGTCCCTCTAGCGGGGAGGGATACGCAGTATTTT.

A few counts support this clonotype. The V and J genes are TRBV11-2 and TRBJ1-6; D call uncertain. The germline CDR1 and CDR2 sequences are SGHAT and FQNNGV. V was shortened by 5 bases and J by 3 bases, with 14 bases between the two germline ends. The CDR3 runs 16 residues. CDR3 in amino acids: CASSRGRAVYNSPLHF. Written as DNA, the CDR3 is TGTGCCAGCAGCCGTGGACGGGCAGTCTATAATTCACCCCTCCACTTT.

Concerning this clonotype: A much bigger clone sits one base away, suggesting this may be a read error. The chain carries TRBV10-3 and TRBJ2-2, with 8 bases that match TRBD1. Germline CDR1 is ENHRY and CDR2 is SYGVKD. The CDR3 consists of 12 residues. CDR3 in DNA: TGTGCCACGGGACAGGACGACCGGGAGCAGTTTTTT. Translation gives CATGQDDREQFF.

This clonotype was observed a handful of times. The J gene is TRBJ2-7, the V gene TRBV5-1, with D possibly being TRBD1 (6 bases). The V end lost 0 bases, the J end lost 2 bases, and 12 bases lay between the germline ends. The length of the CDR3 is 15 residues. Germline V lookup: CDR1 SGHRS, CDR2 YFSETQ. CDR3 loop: CASSLGRGSAYEQYF. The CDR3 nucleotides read TGCGCCAGCAGCTTGGGCAGGGGCTCTGCCTACGAGCAGTACTTC.

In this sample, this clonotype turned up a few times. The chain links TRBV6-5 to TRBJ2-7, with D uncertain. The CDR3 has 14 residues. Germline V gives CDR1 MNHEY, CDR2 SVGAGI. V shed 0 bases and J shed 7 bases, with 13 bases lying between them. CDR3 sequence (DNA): TGTGCCAGCAGTTACTCGGGCAAGACGGGTGAGCAGTACTTC. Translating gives CASSYSGKTGEQYF.

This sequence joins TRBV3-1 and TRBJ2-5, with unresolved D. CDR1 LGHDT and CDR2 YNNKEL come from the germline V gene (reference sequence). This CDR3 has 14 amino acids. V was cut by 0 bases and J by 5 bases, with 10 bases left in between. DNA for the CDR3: TGTGCCAGCAGCCAAGATGGGATGGTTGAGACCCAGTACTTC. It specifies CASSQDGMVETQYF.

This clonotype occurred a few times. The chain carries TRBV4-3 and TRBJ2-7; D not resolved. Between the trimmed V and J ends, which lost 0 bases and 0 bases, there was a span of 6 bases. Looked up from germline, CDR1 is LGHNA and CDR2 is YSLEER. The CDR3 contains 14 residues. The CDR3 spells CASSQEYVSYEQYF. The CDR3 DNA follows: TGCGCCAGCAGCCAAGAATACGTCTCCTACGAGCAGTACTTC.

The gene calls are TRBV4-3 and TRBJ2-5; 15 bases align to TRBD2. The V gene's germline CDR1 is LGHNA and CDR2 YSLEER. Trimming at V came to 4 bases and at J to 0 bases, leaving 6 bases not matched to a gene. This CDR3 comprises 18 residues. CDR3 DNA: TGCGCCAGCAGCCCGGGACTAGCGGGGGGCAAGTACCAAGAGACCCAGTACTTC. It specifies CASSPGLAGGKYQETQYF.

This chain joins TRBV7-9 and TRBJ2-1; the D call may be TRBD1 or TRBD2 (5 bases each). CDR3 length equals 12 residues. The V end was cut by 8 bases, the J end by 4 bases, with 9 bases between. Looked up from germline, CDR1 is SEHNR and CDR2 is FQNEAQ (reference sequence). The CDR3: CASAEGYNEQFF. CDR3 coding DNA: TGTGCCAGCGCTGAGGGGTACAATGAGCAGTTCTTC.

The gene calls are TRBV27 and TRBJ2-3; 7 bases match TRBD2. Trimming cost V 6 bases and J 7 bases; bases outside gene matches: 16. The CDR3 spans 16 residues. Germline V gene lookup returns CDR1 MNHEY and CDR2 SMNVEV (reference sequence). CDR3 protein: CASRPWAAGVENTQYF. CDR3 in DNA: TGTGCCAGCAGACCCTGGGCCGCGGGGGTAGAGAATACGCAGTATTTT.

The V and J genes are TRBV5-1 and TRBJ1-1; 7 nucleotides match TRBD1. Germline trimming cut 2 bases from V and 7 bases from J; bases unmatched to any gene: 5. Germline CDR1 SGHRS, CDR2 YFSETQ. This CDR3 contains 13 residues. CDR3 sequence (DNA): TGCGCCAGCAGCTTTGACAGGGCCGATGAAGCTTTCTTT. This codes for CASSFDRADEAFF.

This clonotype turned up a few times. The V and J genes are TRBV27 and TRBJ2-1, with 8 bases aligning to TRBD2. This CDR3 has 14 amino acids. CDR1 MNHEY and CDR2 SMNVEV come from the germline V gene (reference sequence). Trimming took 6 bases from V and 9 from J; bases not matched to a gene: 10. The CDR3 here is CASRPGGRRSEQFF. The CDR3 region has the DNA TGTGCCAGCAGGCCGGGGGGGCGACGAAGTGAGCAGTTCTTC.

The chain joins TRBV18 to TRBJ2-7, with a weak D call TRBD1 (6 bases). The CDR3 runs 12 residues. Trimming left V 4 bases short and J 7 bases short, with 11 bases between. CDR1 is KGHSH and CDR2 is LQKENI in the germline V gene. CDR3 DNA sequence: TGTGCCAGCTCACGGGGGACATCGGAGCAGTACGTC. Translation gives CASSRGTSEQYV.

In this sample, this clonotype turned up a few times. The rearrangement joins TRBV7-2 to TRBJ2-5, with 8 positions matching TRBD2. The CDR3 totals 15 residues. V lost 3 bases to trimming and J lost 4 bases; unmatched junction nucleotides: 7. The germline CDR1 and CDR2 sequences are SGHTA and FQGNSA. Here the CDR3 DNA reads TGTGCCAGCAGCTTCAACCGGGGGGGGGGAGAGACCCAGTACTTC. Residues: CASSFNRGGGETQYF.

The CDR3, as DNA: TGTGCCAGCAGTCCACGGGGACAGGCGGCTGGCTACACCTTC. Its translation is CASSPRGQAAGYTF. The chain carries TRBV6-5 and TRBJ1-2; 8 nucleotides agree with TRBD1. Looked up from germline, CDR1 is MNHEY and CDR2 is SVGAGI. Germline trimming cut 5 bases from V and 7 bases from J; bases unmatched to any gene: 9. The CDR3 spans 14 residues.

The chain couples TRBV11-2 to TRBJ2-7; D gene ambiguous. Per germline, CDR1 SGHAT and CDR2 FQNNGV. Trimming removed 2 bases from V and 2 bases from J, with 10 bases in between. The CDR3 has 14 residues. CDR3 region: CASSLQVPPYEQYF. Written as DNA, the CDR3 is TGTGCCAGCAGCTTACAGGTTCCCCCCTACGAGCAGTACTTC.

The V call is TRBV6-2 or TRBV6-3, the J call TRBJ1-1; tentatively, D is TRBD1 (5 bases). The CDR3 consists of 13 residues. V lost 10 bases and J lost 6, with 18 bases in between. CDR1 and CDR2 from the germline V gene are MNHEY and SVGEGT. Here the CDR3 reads CATHPLRGAEAFF. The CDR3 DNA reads TGTGCCACACACCCACTCCGGGGGGCTGAAGCTTTCTTT.

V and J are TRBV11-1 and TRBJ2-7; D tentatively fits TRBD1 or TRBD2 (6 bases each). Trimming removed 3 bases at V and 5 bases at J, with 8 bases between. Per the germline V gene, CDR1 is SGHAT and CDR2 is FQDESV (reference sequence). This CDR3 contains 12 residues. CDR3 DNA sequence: TGTGCCAGCAGCTTGGGGGGCCACGAGCAGTACGTC. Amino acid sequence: CASSLGGHEQYV.

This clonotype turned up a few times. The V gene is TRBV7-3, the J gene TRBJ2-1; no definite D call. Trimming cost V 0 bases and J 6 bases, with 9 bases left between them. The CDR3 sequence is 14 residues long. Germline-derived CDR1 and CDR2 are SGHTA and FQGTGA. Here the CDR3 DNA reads TGTGCCAGCAGCTTAACACTATCCGGCAATGAGCAGTTCTTC. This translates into CASSLTLSGNEQFF.

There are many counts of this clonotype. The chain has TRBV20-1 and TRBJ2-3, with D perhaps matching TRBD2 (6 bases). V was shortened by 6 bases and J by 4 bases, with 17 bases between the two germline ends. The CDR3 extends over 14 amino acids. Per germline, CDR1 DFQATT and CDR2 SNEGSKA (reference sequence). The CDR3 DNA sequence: TGCAGTGCCCCCCTACCGGCGGGGCCAGATACGCAGTATTTT. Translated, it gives CSAPLPAGPDTQYF.